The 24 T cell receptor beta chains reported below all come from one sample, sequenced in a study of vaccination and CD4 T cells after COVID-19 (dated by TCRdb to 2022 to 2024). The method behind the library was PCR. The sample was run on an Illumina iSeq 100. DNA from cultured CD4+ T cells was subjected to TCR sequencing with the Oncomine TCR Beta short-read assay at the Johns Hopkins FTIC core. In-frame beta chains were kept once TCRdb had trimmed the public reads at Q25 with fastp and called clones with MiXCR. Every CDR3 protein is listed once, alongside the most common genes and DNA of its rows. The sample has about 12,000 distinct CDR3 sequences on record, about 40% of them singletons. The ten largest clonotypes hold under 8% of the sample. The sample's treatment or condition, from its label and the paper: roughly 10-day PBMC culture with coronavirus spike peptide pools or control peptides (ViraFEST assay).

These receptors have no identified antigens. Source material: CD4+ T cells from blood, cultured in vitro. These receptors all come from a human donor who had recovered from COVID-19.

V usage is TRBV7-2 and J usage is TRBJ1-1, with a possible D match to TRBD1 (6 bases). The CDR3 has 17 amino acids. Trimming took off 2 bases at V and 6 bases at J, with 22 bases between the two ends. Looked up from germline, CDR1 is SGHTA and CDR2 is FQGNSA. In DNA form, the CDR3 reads TGTGCCAGCAGCTTACTCCCCGCGGGGACATCTTACTCTGAAGCTTTCTTT. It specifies CASSLLPAGTSYSEAFF.

CDR3 sequence reads: CASRVDSIWGAQYF. CDR3 sequence (DNA): TGTGCCAGCAGGGTGGACTCGATCTGGGGGGCCCAGTACTTC. The rearrangement uses TRBV2 and TRBJ2-5; TRBD2 is a possible D gene (6 bases). V was trimmed by 6 bases and J by 9 bases, leaving 20 bases between them. The CDR3 consists of 14 residues. Germline V gives CDR1 SNHLY, CDR2 FYNNEI.

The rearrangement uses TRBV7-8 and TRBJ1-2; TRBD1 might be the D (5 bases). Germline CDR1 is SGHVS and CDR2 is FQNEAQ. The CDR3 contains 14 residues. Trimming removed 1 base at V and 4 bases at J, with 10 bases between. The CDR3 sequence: CASSLGAGPYGYTF. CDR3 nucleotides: TGTGCCAGCAGCTTAGGCGCAGGGCCCTATGGCTACACCTTC. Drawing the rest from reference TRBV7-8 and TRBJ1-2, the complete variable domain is GAGVSQSPRYKVAKRGQDVALRCDPISGHVSLFWYQQALGQGPEFLTYFQNEAQLDKSGLPSDRFFAERPEGSVSTLKIQRTQQEDSAVYLCASSLGAGPYGYTFGSGTRLTVV.

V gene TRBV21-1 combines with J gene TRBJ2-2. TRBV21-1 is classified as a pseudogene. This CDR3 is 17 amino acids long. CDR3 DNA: TGTGCCAGCAGCAAATTCGACACCCTAAGGAGCACCGGGGAGCTGTTTTTT. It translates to CASSKFDTLRSTGELFF.

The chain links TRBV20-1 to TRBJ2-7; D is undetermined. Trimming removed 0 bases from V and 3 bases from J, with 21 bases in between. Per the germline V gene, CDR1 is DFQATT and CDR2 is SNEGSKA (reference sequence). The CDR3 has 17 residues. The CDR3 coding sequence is TGCAGTGCTAGAGATCCGGCTAAGCATTTAAGAAGCTACGAGCAGTACTTC. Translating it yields CSARDPAKHLRSYEQYF.

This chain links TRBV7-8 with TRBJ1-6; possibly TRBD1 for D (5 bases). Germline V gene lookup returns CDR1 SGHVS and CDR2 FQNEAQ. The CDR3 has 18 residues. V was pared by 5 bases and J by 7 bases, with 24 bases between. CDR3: CASSRNIITGRDNSPLHF. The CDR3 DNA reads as TGTGCCAGCAGCCGCAACATTATTACGGGACGGGACAATTCACCCCTCCACTTT. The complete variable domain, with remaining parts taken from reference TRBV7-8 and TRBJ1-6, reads GAGVSQSPRYKVAKRGQDVALRCDPISGHVSLFWYQQALGQGPEFLTYFQNEAQLDKSGLPSDRFFAERPEGSVSTLKIQRTQQEDSAVYLCASSRNIITGRDNSPLHFGNGTRLTVT.

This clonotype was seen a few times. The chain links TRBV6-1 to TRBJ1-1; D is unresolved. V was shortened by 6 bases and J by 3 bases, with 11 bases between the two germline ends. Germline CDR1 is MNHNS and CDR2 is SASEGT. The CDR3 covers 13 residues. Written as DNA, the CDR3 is TGTGCCAGCAGACCGGGTTGGGACACTGAAGCTTTCTTT. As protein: CASRPGWDTEAFF.

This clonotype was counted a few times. Here the CDR3 reads CASSLFSRRRVSTDTQYF. CDR3 sequence (DNA): TGTGCCAGCAGTTTATTCTCCCGGCGGCGGGTGAGCACAGATACGCAGTATTTT. The chain uses TRBV27 and TRBJ2-3, with D tentatively TRBD2 (5 bases). CDR3 length: 18 amino acids. CDR1 and CDR2 (germline): MNHEY, SMNVEV (reference sequence). Trimming stripped 1 base from V and 0 bases from J, with 17 bases between.

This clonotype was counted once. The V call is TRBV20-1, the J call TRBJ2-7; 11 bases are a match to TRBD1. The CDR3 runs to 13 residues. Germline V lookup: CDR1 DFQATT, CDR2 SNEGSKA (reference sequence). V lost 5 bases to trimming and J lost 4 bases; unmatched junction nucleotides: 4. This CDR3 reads CSAFRDRGYEQYF. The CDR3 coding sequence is TGCAGTGCTTTCCGGGACAGGGGGTACGAGCAGTACTTC.

Here the CDR3 reads CASSLGTGRVKTQYF. CDR3 nucleotides: TGTGCCAGCAGTTTAGGGACAGGGCGAGTGAAGACCCAGTACTTC. The chain links TRBV12-3 or TRBV12-4 to TRBJ2-5, with 8 positions matching TRBD1. The CDR3 runs to 15 residues. V was pared by 1 base and J by 6 bases, with 7 bases of the junction left unmatched.

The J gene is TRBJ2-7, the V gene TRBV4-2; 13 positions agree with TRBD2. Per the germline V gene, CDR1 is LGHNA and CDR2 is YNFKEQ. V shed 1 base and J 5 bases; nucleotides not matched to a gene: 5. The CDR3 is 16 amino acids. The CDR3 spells CASSQGTSGRADEQYF. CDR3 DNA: TGTGCCAGCAGCCAAGGTACTAGCGGGAGGGCCGACGAGCAGTACTTC.

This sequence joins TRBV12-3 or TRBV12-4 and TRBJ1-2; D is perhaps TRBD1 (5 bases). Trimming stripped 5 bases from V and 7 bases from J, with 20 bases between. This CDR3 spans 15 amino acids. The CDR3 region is CASSRSTGITGGYTF. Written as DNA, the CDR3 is TGTGCCAGCAGTAGGAGCACAGGCATCACGGGTGGCTACACCTTC.

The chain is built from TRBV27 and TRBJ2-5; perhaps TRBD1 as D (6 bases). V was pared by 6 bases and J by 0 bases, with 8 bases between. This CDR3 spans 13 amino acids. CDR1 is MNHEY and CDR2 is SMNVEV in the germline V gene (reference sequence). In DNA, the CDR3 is TGTGCCAGCAGAGGGGGAAACCAAGAGACCCAGTACTTC. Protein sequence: CASRGGNQETQYF.

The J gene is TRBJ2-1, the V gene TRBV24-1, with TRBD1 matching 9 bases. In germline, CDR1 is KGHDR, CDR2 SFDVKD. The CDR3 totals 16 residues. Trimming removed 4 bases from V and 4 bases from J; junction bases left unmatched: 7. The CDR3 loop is CATSETGTGIYNEQFF. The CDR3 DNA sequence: TGTGCCACCAGTGAAACCGGGACAGGGATTTACAATGAGCAGTTCTTC.

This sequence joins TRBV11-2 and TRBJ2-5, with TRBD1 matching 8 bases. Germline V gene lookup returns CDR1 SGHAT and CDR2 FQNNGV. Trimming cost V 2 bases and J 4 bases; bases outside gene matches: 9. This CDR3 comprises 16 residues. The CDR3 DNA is TGTGCCAGCAGCTTACATCGTGGACAGGGCCCAGAGACCCAGTACTTC. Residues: CASSLHRGQGPETQYF.

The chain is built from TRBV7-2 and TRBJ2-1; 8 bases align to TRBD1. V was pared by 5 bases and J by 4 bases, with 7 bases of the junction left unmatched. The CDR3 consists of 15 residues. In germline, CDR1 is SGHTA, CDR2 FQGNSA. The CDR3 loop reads CASSRGTGNYNEQFF. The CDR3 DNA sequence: TGTGCCAGCAGCAGGGGGACAGGTAATTACAATGAGCAGTTCTTC.

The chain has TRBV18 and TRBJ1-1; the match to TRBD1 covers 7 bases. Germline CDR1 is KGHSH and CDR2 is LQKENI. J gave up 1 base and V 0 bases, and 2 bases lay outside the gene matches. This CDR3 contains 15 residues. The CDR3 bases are TGTGCCAGCTCACCACCGGCAGGGGGGAACACTGAAGCTTTCTTT. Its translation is CASSPPAGGNTEAFF.

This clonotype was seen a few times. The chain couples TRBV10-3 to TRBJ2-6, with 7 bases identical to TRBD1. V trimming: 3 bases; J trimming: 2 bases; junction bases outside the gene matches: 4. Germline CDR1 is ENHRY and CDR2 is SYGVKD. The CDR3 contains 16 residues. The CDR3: CAISDADRAGANVLTF. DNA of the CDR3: TGTGCCATCAGTGATGCCGACAGGGCTGGGGCCAACGTCCTGACTTTC.

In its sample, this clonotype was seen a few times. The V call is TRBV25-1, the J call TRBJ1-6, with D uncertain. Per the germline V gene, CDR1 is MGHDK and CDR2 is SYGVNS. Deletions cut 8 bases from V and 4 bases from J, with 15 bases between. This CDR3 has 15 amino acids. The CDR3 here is CASRQTGVYNSPLHF. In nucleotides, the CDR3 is TGTGCCAGCCGCCAAACCGGAGTTTATAATTCACCCCTCCACTTT.

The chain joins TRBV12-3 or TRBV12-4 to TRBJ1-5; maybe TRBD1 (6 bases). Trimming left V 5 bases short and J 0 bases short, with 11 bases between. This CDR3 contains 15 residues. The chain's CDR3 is CASSKDRHSNQPQHF. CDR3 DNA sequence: TGTGCCAGCAGTAAGGACAGACATAGCAATCAGCCCCAGCATTTT.

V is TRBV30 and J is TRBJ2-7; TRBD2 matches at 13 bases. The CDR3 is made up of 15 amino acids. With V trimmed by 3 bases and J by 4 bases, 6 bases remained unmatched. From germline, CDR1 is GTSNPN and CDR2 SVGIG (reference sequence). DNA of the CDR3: TGTGCCTGGAGAGCCGGACTAGCGGGGGATTACGAGCAGTACTTC. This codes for CAWRAGLAGDYEQYF.

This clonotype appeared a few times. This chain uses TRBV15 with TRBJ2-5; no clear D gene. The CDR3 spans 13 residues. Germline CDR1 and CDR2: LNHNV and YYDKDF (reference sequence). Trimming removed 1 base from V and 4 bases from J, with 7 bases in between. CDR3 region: CATSRGQRETQYF. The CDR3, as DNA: TGTGCCACCAGCAGAGGGCAGAGAGAGACCCAGTACTTC.

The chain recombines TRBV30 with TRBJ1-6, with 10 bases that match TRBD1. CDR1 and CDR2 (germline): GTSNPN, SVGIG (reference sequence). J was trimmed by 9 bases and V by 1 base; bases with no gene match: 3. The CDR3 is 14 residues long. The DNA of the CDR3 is TGTGCCTGGAGTGGGGACAGGGGTACTTCACCCCTCCACTTT. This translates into CAWSGDRGTSPLHF.

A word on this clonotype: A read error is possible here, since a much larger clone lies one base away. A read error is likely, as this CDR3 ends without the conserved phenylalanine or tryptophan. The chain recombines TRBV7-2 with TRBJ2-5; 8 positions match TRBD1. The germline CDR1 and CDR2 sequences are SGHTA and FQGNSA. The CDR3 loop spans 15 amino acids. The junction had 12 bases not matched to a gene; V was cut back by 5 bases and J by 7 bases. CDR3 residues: CASSPGQAGGGTQYL. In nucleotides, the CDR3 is TGTGCCAGCAGCCCGGGACAGGCCGGAGGGGGGACCCAGTACCTC.